The 22 T cell receptor beta chains presented below share a single source sample, sequenced in a study of Ad26.COV2.S vaccination and SARS-CoV-2 variants. Clones were read by immunoSEQ multiplex PCR, and TCRdb kept only the in-frame ones, dropping some. The profile shows about 440,000 clones, around 90% of them singletons. Treatment denoted: roughly 18 received Ad26.COV2.S at low or high dose, single or two shots; about five received placebo; per-sample allocation not given. Samples analyzed were those drawn on day 63 after the first vaccine or placebo injection. The sample here was peripheral blood, taken in a trial of Ad26.COV2.S vaccine versus placebo. Receptors originate from a person between 18 and 59 years old who received the Ad26.COV2.S COVID-19 vaccine or a placebo.

The chain couples TRBV6-1 to TRBJ1-5; no reliable D call. Trimming took 3 bases from V and 0 from J, leaving 6 bases between them. The V gene's germline CDR1 is MNHNS and CDR2 SASEGT. The length of the CDR3 is 14 residues. CDR3 bases: TGTGCCAGCAGTGAGCTGTTTAGCAATCAGCCCCAGCATTTT. Its translation: CASSELFSNQPQHF.

The chain uses TRBV7-2 and TRBJ2-3; no firm D call. Trimming removed 6 bases from V and 2 bases from J, with 12 bases in between. CDR1 is SGHTA and CDR2 is FQGNSA in the germline V gene. The CDR3 has 14 residues. In DNA form, the CDR3 reads TGTGCCAGCAGTAAGGGTGAAGTCACAGATACGCAGTATTTT. It encodes CASSKGEVTDTQYF.

The rearrangement uses TRBV6-5 and TRBJ2-5; 11 positions match TRBD2. V was clipped by 7 bases and J by 4 bases; unmatched bases: 5. The germline gives CDR1 MNHEY, CDR2 SVGAGI. The CDR3 sequence is 14 residues long. The CDR3 DNA reads as TGTGCCAGCACTAAGACTAGCGGGACAGAGACCCAGTACTTC. Protein product: CASTKTSGTETQYF.

This chain connects TRBV5-1 to TRBJ2-7, with 9 bases identical to TRBD1. Germline lookup yields CDR1 SGHRS and CDR2 YFSETQ. Trimming at V came to 4 bases and at J to 7 bases, leaving 6 bases not matched to a gene. This CDR3 region has 13 residues. The DNA for the CDR3 is TGCGCCAGCAGCCCGGACAGGGGTCGTGAGCAGTACTTC. This gives the protein CASSPDRGREQYF.

This chain uses TRBV30 with TRBJ1-6, with 7 nucleotides matching TRBD1. CDR3 length equals 15 residues. Losses at the gene ends were 1 base for V and 10 bases for J; bases not matched to a gene: 10. Germline V gene data show CDR1 as GTSNPN and CDR2 as SVGIG (reference sequence). The CDR3 loop is CAWSAPDRVSSPLHF. The CDR3 nucleotides are TGTGCCTGGAGTGCCCCTGACAGGGTGTCGTCACCCCTCCACTTT.

V usage is TRBV18 and J usage is TRBJ2-5; 11 bases fit TRBD1. After removal of 3 bases from V and 5 bases from J, the junction contained 5 bases not matched to a gene. Per the germline V gene, CDR1 is KGHSH and CDR2 is LQKENI. This CDR3 is built from 15 residues. The CDR3 DNA is TGTGCCAGCTCACCTCGGACAGGGGGCGTGGAGACCCAGTACTTC. This translates into CASSPRTGGVETQYF.

The V call is TRBV19, the J call TRBJ2-4, with 8 positions matching TRBD1. V shed 4 bases and J 0 bases; nucleotides not matched to a gene: 5. Looked up from germline, CDR1 is LNHDA and CDR2 is SQIVND (reference sequence). This CDR3 contains 16 residues. DNA for the CDR3: TGTGCCAGTAGTACTAGACAGGGGCTAGCCAAAAACATTCAGTACTTC. This gives the protein CASSTRQGLAKNIQYF. Full variable domain (rest looked up from reference TRBV19 and TRBJ2-4): DGGITQSPKYLFRKEGQNVTLSCEQNLNHDAMYWYRQDPGQGLRLIYYSQIVNDFQKGDIAEGYSVSREKKESFPLTVTSAQKNPTAFYLCASSTRQGLAKNIQYFGAGTRLSVL.

V usage is TRBV15 and J usage is TRBJ2-5; 9 bases fit TRBD2. J was trimmed by 0 bases and V by 4 bases; bases with no gene match: 3. Germline V gene data show CDR1 as LNHNV and CDR2 as YYDKDF (reference sequence). The CDR3 length is 15 residues. The DNA for the CDR3 is TGTGCCACCAGCACGGAGCGGGAGGACCAAGAGACCCAGTACTTC. It yields the protein CATSTEREDQETQYF.

This chain connects TRBV5-5 to TRBJ2-1; 7 bases are shared with TRBD2. The CDR3 length is 15 residues. V dropped 7 bases and J dropped 3; count of bases not matched to a gene: 10. Germline-derived CDR1 and CDR2 are SGHKS and YYEKEE (reference sequence). The chain's CDR3 is CASARRDYNYNEQFF. In nucleotides, the CDR3 is TGTGCCAGCGCCCGCCGGGACTACAACTACAATGAGCAGTTCTTC. The complete variable domain, with remaining parts taken from reference TRBV5-5 and TRBJ2-1, reads DAGVTQSPTHLIKTRGQQVTLRCSPISGHKSVSWYQQVLGQGPQFIFQYYEKEERGRGNFPDRFSARQFPNYSSELNVNALLLGDSALYLCASARRDYNYNEQFFGPGTRLTVL.

V and J are TRBV5-6 and TRBJ2-3; a possible D gene is TRBD1 (6 bases). The CDR3 runs 16 residues. Trimming took 0 bases from V and 7 from J, leaving 18 bases between them. The V gene's germline CDR1 is SGHDT and CDR2 YYEEEE. CDR3 DNA sequence: TGTGCCAGCAGCTTGGATAGGGGGACCCGTCTTAATACGCAGTATTTT. Protein product: CASSLDRGTRLNTQYF.

This chain links TRBV9 with TRBJ2-1; 11 bases match TRBD2. CDR1 is SGDLS and CDR2 is YYNGEE in the germline V gene. The CDR3 length is 15 residues. V lost 3 bases, J lost 4 bases, and 3 bases stayed unmatched. The CDR3 loop is CASSETSGNYNEQFF. The CDR3 DNA is TGTGCCAGCAGCGAGACTAGCGGGAATTACAATGAGCAGTTCTTC.

This clone was seen only a few times. This sample includes further DNA sequences coding for the same CDR3. This chain uses TRBV7-9 with TRBJ1-3, with unresolved D. The length of the CDR3 is 14 residues. Trimming pared 2 bases from V and 0 bases from J, leaving 5 bases between. Germline V gene sequence: CDR1 SEHNR, CDR2 FQNEAQ (reference sequence). CDR3 residues: CASSLTSSGNTIYF. As DNA, the CDR3 is TGTGCCAGCAGCTTAACCAGCTCTGGAAACACCATATATTTT.

For the CDR3, the DNA is TGTGCCAGCCGACTAGCGGGAGATGAGCAGTTCTTC. This sequence encodes CASRLAGDEQFF. The rearrangement links TRBV2 to TRBJ2-1; TRBD2 matches 12 bases. The CDR3 contains 12 residues. V shed 8 bases and J 8 bases; nucleotides not matched to a gene: 1. The germline V gene encodes CDR1 SNHLY and CDR2 FYNNEI.

J is TRBJ2-2 and V is TRBV2; weak D call: TRBD2 (5 bases). V was clipped by 4 bases and J by 4 bases, with 10 bases between them. CDR1 is SNHLY, CDR2 FYNNEI, per germline. The CDR3 spans 14 residues. The DNA for the CDR3 is TGTGCCAGCAGTGTGAGAGGGATCACCGGGGAGCTGTTTTTT. This translates into CASSVRGITGELFF.

The chain uses TRBV2 and TRBJ2-4; a weak D match, TRBD1 (6 bases). This CDR3 has 15 amino acids. Germline V gives CDR1 SNHLY, CDR2 FYNNEI. V was trimmed by 6 bases and J by 2 bases, leaving 14 bases between them. The CDR3 spells CASRGNRDPKNIQYF. In DNA, the CDR3 is TGTGCCAGCAGAGGCAACAGGGATCCCAAAAACATTCAGTACTTC.

The rearrangement links TRBV9 to TRBJ2-1, with a possible D match to TRBD1 (5 bases). V was cut by 2 bases and J by 2 bases, with 17 bases left in between. Germline CDR1 reads SGDLS; CDR2 reads YYNGEE. CDR3 size: 17 residues. CDR3 DNA sequence: TGTGCCAGCAGCGTTTTTGGGGCCGCTTTCCCCTACAATGAGCAGTTCTTC. As protein: CASSVFGAAFPYNEQFF.

The CDR3 nucleotides read TGTGCCAGCAGTCCCCCCGGGGGGTTTCAGTTCTTC. Its protein is CASSPPGGFQFF. V and J are TRBV5-4 and TRBJ2-1; 7 nucleotides line up with TRBD2. The germline gives CDR1 SGHNT, CDR2 YYREEE (reference sequence). J was trimmed by 13 bases and V by 5 bases; bases with no gene match: 9. This CDR3 is 12 amino acids long.

The chain employs TRBV9 and TRBJ2-5; TRBD2 matches 7 bases. Trimming cost V 4 bases and J 5 bases; bases outside gene matches: 5. The CDR3 contains 13 residues. Germline V gene lookup returns CDR1 SGDLS and CDR2 YYNGEE. Here the CDR3 DNA reads TGTGCCAGCAGCCCTCGGACTAGGGAGACCCAGTACTTC. Translating gives CASSPRTRETQYF.

This sequence joins TRBV6-2 or TRBV6-3 and TRBJ2-2; D gene uncertain. Germline V CDR1 and CDR2: MNHEY, SVGEGT. V lost 6 bases and J 4 bases, leaving 6 bases between the germline ends. This CDR3 spans 12 amino acids. The CDR3: CASSRSTGELFF. The CDR3 region has the DNA TGTGCCAGCAGCCGCTCCACCGGGGAGCTGTTTTTT.

The chain couples TRBV10-3 to TRBJ2-7, with 10 bases that match TRBD1. The CDR3 is made up of 12 amino acids. The germline V gene has CDR1 ENHRY and CDR2 SYGVKD. Germline trimming cut 10 bases from V and 6 bases from J; bases unmatched to any gene: 6. This CDR3 is CANWDRGSEQYF. The CDR3 bases are TGTGCCAACTGGGACAGGGGTAGCGAGCAGTACTTC.

This chain uses TRBV11-3 with TRBJ2-5; TRBD2 is a possible D gene (6 bases). The CDR3 consists of 15 residues. CDR1 is SGHNT, CDR2 YENEEA, per germline. Trimming shortened V by 3 bases and J by 2 bases, and 13 bases separated the two germline ends. The CDR3 loop reads CASSFGSGRQETQYF. The CDR3, as DNA: TGTGCCAGCAGCTTTGGTAGCGGCAGACAAGAGACCCAGTACTTC.

The rearrangement uses TRBV4-3 and TRBJ1-6, with D hard to call. This CDR3 has 16 residues. Germline CDR1 LGHNA, CDR2 YSLEER. Trimming took off 0 bases at V and 5 bases at J, with 11 bases between the two ends. CDR3 in amino acids: CASSQDLGRNNSPLHF. CDR3 bases: TGCGCCAGCAGCCAAGATCTGGGGAGAAATAATTCACCCCTCCACTTT.